This is a list of T cell receptor beta chains from one sample in a study of cytomegalovirus exposure and HLA in healthy donors. Sequenced by immunoSEQ multiplex PCR; TCRdb stores in-frame clones only, minus some. The table has 110,000 or so clones, 60% to 85% seen once. Sequencing was done on a sample of PBMCs. These receptor sequences come from a female donor in good health and CMV-seronegative. Each CDR3 is given without its conserved first and last residue. The D gene is left open where the match is weak.

V gene,D gene,J gene,CDR3 protein
TRBV7-6,.,TRBJ1-3,ASSSRQMSSGNTIY
TRBV6-1,TRBD2,TRBJ2-1,ASKPSGGLYNEQF
TRBV9,TRBD2,TRBJ2-1,ASSATGAGGRHEQF
TRBV10-3,.,TRBJ1-5,ATRTGNQPQH
TRBV27,.,TRBJ2-7,ASSHSEGGVFYEQY
TRBV6-5,TRBD1,TRBJ1-1,ASSSTGGLNTEAF
TRBV30,.,TRBJ2-3,AWKIGTLSTDTQY
TRBV7-2,TRBD2,TRBJ2-1,ASSLGLAGGYNEQF
TRBV12-5,TRBD2,TRBJ2-7,ASATGTTSYEQY
TRBV14,.,TRBJ2-5,ASSQAPIPPVTQY
TRBV19,TRBD2,TRBJ2-3,ASSSGGAPDTQY